This is a list of T cell receptor beta chains from one sample in a study of response to subunit inactivated influenza vaccine. MiXCR was run by TCRdb on the RT-PCR reads, yielding one entry per CDR3 protein. The sample gives hundreds of thousands of distinct CDR3 sequences, 15% to 20% of which show up once; roughly a tenth is in the top ten. The sample in question was PBMCs from blood, obtained about 5 days after vaccination. The receptors were gathered from a man aged 50 or older who received an inactivated influenza vaccine. The CDR3 runs from the conserved cysteine through the conserved F or W. The order of the fields is J gene, clone size, D gene, V gene, CDR3 DNA, CDR3 protein. The D gene is left open where the match is weak. Clone size is stated in some rows and not others, as once, few, many or a class when expanded.

>TRBJ2-2|few|-|TRBV13
TGTGCCAGCAGCTTAGCCCTGTACACGTGGAGTAGTTCCGGGGAGCTGTTTTTT
CASSLALYTWSSSGELFF
>TRBJ1-1|many|-|TRBV12-3/TRBV12-4
TGTGCCAGCAGTTTAACAGGCCGGAACACTGAAGCTTTCTTT
CASSLTGRNTEAFF
>TRBJ2-7|many|-|TRBV29-1
TGCAGCGTCGGTCCGAGGACGGGCCCCTACGAGCAGTACTTC
CSVGPRTGPYEQYF
>TRBJ1-6|-|-|TRBV12-3/TRBV12-4
TGTGCCAGCAGTTTAGGGCTGGGGTCACCCCTCCACTTT
CASSLGLGSPLHF
>TRBJ2-5|few|TRBD2|TRBV6-5
TGTGCCAGCAGTTCTAAAGCGGGGGGGCCAGAGACCCAGTACTTC
CASSSKAGGPETQYF
>TRBJ2-1|-|-|TRBV7-2
TGTGCCAGCAGCTTAGCGAGAGAGGCCCAAGAGCAGTTCTTC
CASSLAREAQEQFF
>TRBJ1-4|-|TRBD1|TRBV5-1
TGCGCCAGCAGCTGGGGACAGAATGAAAAACTGTTTTTT
CASSWGQNEKLFF
>TRBJ2-4|once|-|TRBV4-2
TGTGCCAGCAGCCAAATATGGGCCGCCCGACCAAAAAACATTCAGTACTTC
CASSQIWAARPKNIQYF
>TRBJ2-3|-|-|TRBV15
TGTGCCACCAGCAGCAAAGATACGCAGTATTTT
CATSSKDTQYF
>TRBJ2-3|-|-|TRBV5-1
TGCGCCAGCAGCTTGTGGGGACTGAGCACAGATACGCAGTATTTT
CASSLWGLSTDTQYF
>TRBJ2-2|-|-|TRBV11-2
TGTGCCAGCAGCCCCCTTGGGGCAACCGGGGAGCTGTTTTTT
CASSPLGATGELFF
>TRBJ2-1|few|TRBD1|TRBV18
TGTGCCAGCTCACCGTCCGGGACAGGGGGAAGGAATGAGCAGTTCTTC
CASSPSGTGGRNEQFF
>TRBJ1-5|many|TRBD1|TRBV6-2/TRBV6-3
TGTGCCAGCAAGAAAGGTACAGGGGGCGCCGGACAGCCCCAGCATTTT
CASKKGTGGAGQPQHF
>TRBJ2-1|many|-|TRBV12-3/TRBV12-4
TGTGCCAGCAGCGGACTGGGCTACAATGAGCAGTTCTTC
CASSGLGYNEQFF
>TRBJ2-7|once|-|TRBV5-5
TGTGCCAGCAGCTTGGAGTCAGAAAACTACGAGCAGTACTTC
CASSLESENYEQYF
>TRBJ2-1|-|-|TRBV7-3
TGTGCCAGCAGCTCCAATCAGGGGAACAATGAGCAGTTCTTC
CASSSNQGNNEQFF
>TRBJ2-3|few|TRBD2|TRBV5-1
TGCGCCAGCAGCATCTCCGGGACTAGCGTATCGGGGGATACGCAGTATTTT
CASSISGTSVSGDTQYF
>TRBJ1-1|-|-|TRBV6-2/TRBV6-3
TGTGCCAGCAGTTACCCCCCCGACAGAAACACTGAAGCTTTCTTT
CASSYPPDRNTEAFF
>TRBJ2-2|-|TRBD2|TRBV10-3
TGTGCCACCTCCGGGACTACAGCGAACACCGGGGAGCTGTTTTTT
CATSGTTANTGELFF
>TRBJ2-3|many|TRBD2|TRBV5-6
TGTGCCAGCAGCCGGGGGGCAGATACGCAGTATTTT
CASSRGADTQYF
>TRBJ1-2|few|-|TRBV20-1
TGCAGTGCTAGTTTTACAACCGGAGGCTCGGCTGGCTACACCTTC
CSASFTTGGSAGYTF
>TRBJ2-2|-|-|TRBV5-1
TGCGCCAGCAGCGTCCGACAAGACACCGGGGAGCTGTTTTTT
CASSVRQDTGELFF
>TRBJ1-5|-|-|TRBV3-1
TGTGCCAGCAGCCAAGCCCCCAGCAATCAGCCCCAGCATTTT
CASSQAPSNQPQHF
>TRBJ2-1|many|-|TRBV5-1
TGCGCCAGCAGCTTTACCGACAGCCGCCCCCCTCATGAGCAGTTCTTC
CASSFTDSRPPHEQFF
>TRBJ2-3|few|TRBD1|TRBV7-2
TGTGCCGGGGGGGACAGGGGCACAGATACGCAGTATTTT
CAGGDRGTDTQYF
>TRBJ1-2|few|TRBD1|TRBV6-1
TGTGCCAGCAGTGAAAGGACAGGGAGGGATGGCTACACCTTC
CASSERTGRDGYTF
>TRBJ2-3|few|-|TRBV7-2
TGTGCCAGCAGCTTAGCAGAGACAGATACGCAGTATTTT
CASSLAETDTQYF
>TRBJ2-7|few|TRBD1|TRBV20-1
TGCAGTGCTAGAGATCTCTCCAGGGGGCATTACGAGCAGTACTTC
CSARDLSRGHYEQYF
>TRBJ2-3|few|-|TRBV4-2
TGTGCCAGCAGCCAACAATTCGGGGGGCTCACAGATACGCAGTATTTT
CASSQQFGGLTDTQYF
>TRBJ1-5|-|-|TRBV20-1
TGCAGTGCTCACCGGGGTAATAGCAATCAGCCCCAGCATTTT
CSAHRGNSNQPQHF
>TRBJ2-6|few|-|TRBV2
TGTGCCAGCAGTGGAGGGTTCTCTGGGGCCAACGTCCTGACTTTC
CASSGGFSGANVLTF
>TRBJ2-7|many|-|TRBV28
TGTGCCAGCAGTTTATTCACAGGGGAGGGTGAGCAGTACTTC
CASSLFTGEGEQYF
>TRBJ2-7|-|TRBD2|TRBV3-1
TGTGCCAGCAGCCCACAACTCGCCCTAGCGGGAGCGGGGGAGCAGTACTTC
CASSPQLALAGAGEQYF
>TRBJ2-1|-|TRBD2|TRBV6-1
TGTGCCAGCAAGACTAGCGGGAAAGGTGAGCAGTTCTTC
CASKTSGKGEQFF
>TRBJ2-3|few|TRBD2|TRBV20-1
TGCAGTGCTACCGTAATAGCGGGGCGAGACCCAGATACGCAGTATTTT
CSATVIAGRDPDTQYF
>TRBJ1-2|-|TRBD1|TRBV20-1
TGCAGTGCTAGCGCCGACAGGGCCGGGGGCTACACCTTC
CSASADRAGGYTF
>TRBJ1-2|few|-|TRBV5-1
TGCGCCAGCAGCTTCGGGGGCGACATTAATGGCTACACCTTC
CASSFGGDINGYTF
>TRBJ2-7|-|TRBD1|TRBV6-4
TGTGCCAGCAGTGTCCCGGACAGGGTGGCCTCCTACGAGCAGTACTTC
CASSVPDRVASYEQYF
>TRBJ1-4|-|-|TRBV5-5
TGTGCCAGCAGCTTAGCCTTCAGGGGTATGGAAAAACTGTTTTTT
CASSLAFRGMEKLFF
>TRBJ2-1|-|-|TRBV5-1
TGCGCCAGCAGCCCGCAGGGGCGAAACTCCTACAATGACCAGTTCTTC
CASSPQGRNSYNDQFF
>TRBJ1-1|many|TRBD1|TRBV12-3/TRBV12-4
TGTGCCAGCAGTTCCACGGGACAGGGGGCAACTGAAGCTTTCTTT
CASSSTGQGATEAFF
>TRBJ2-1|-|-|TRBV6-5
TGTGCCAGCAACCCTGCTGAGCAGTTCTTC
CASNPAEQFF
>TRBJ2-1|-|-|TRBV7-8
TGTGCCAGCAGCTTAGAAGGGAAGTCCTACAATGAGCAGTTCTTC
CASSLEGKSYNEQFF